This T cell receptor (beta chain) came from a study of control samples from healthy donors and cancer patients. Trimming left V 1 base short and J 2 bases short, with 11 bases between. This CDR3 is built from 15 residues. Germline values: CDR1 SGHRS, CDR2 YFSETQ. Only a few counts were recorded for this clone. Profiled with immunoSEQ multiplex PCR; TCRdb holds only in-frame clones, not every one. This sample has under 55,000 clones, with 75% to 85% found just once. Source material: blood. V usage is TRBV5-1 and J usage is TRBJ2-3; D may be TRBD1 (6 bases). The TCR was taken from a man in his 70s in good health. This CDR3 reads CASSLFGQITDTQYF. The CDR3 DNA reads as TGCGCCAGCAGCTTGTTCGGACAGATCACAGATACGCAGTATTTT.